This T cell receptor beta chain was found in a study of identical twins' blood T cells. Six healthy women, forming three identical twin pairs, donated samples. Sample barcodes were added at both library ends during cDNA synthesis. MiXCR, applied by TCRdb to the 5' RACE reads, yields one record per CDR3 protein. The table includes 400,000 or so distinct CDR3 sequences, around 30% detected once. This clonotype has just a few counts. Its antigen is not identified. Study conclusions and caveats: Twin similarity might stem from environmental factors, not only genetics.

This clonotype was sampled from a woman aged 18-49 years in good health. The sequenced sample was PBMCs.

DNA of the CDR3: TGTGCCAGCTCACCACCCTCTACGTCGAGGAACAATGAGCAGTTCTTC. It yields the protein CASSPPSTSRNNEQFF. The gene calls are TRBV18 and TRBJ2-1; D gene uncertain. Germline V CDR1 and CDR2: KGHSH, LQKENI. The CDR3 contains 16 residues. Trimming pared 0 bases from V and 5 bases from J, leaving 14 bases between.